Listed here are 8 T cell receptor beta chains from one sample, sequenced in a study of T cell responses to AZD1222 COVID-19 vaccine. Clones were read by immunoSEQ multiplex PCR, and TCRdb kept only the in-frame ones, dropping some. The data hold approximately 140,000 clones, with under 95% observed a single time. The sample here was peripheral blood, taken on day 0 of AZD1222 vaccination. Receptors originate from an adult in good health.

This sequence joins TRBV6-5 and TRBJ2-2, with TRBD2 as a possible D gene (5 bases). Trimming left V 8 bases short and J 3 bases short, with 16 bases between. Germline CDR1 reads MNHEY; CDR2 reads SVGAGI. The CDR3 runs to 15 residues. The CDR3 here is CASRVWRADTGELFF. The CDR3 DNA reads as TGTGCCAGCCGGGTTTGGCGAGCGGACACCGGGGAGCTGTTTTTT.

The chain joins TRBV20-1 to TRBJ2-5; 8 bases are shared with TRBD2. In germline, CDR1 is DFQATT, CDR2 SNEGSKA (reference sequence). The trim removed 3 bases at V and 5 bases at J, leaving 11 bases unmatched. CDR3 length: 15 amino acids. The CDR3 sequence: CSASPLREGGETQYF. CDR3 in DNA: TGCAGTGCTAGTCCCCTCCGGGAGGGGGGGGAGACCCAGTACTTC.

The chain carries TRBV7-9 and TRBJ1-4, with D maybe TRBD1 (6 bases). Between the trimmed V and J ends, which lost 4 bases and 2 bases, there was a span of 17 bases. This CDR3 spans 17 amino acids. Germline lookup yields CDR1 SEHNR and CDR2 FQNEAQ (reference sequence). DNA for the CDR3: TGTGCCAGCAGCTCCAGGGGCGGAGGGGCGACTAATGAAAAACTGTTTTTT. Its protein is CASSSRGGGATNEKLFF. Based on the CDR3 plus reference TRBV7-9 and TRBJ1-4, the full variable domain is DTGVSQNPRHKITKRGQNVTFRCDPISEHNRLYWYRQTLGQGPEFLTYFQNEAQLEKSRLLSDRFSAERPKGSFSTLEIQRTEQGDSAMYLCASSSRGGGATNEKLFFGSGTQLSVL.

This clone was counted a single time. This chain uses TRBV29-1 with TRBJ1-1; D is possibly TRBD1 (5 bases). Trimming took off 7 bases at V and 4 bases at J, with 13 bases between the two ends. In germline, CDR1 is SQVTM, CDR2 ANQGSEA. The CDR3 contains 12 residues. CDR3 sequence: CSALRESTEAFF. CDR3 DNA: TGCAGCGCGCTCAGGGAGAGCACTGAAGCTTTCTTT.

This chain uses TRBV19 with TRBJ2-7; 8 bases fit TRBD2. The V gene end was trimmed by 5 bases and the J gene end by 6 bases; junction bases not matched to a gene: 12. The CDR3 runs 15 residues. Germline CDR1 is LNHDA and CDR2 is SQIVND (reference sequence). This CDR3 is CASSAQRERAGEQYF. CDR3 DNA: TGTGCCAGTAGTGCCCAGCGGGAGAGAGCTGGCGAGCAGTACTTC.

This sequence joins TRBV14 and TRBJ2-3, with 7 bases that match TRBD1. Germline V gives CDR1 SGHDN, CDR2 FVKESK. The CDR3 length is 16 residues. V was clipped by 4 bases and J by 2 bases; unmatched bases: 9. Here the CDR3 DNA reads TGTGCCAGCAGCCTTGCCGGACAGGCTCTCACAGATACGCAGTATTTT. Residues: CASSLAGQALTDTQYF.

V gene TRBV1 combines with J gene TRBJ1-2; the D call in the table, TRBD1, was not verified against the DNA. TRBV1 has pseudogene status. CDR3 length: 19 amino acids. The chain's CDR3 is CTSSQKNRDKGKSSYGYTF. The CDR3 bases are TGCACCAGCAGCCAAAAAAACCGGGACAAGGGAAAATCGTCTTATGGCTACACCTTC.

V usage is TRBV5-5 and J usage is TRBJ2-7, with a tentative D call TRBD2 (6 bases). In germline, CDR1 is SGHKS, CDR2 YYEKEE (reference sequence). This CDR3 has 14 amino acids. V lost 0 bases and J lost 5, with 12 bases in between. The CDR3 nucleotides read TGTGCCAGCAGCTTGGGACTAGTATCTGACGAGCAGTACTTC. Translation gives CASSLGLVSDEQYF.